These 5 T cell receptor beta chains share one sample of origin, sequenced in a study of blood T cell repertoires in COVID-19. Sequencing used immunoSEQ multiplex PCR; TCRdb keeps in-frame clones, though not all of them. The sample includes under 350,000 clones, 89% seen only once; the top ten take 2.2%. Sequenced sample: peripheral blood. All receptors come from a man over 45 with acute or convalescent COVID-19.

The chain couples TRBV7-9 to TRBJ2-1; 9 bases align to TRBD1. This CDR3 region has 14 residues. V was pared by 4 bases and J by 3 bases, with 1 base of the junction left unmatched. Germline loops: CDR1 SEHNR, CDR2 FQNEAQ (reference sequence). In DNA, the CDR3 is TGTGCCAGCAGCTCGACAGGGGGCTACAATGAGCAGTTCTTC. Translated: CASSSTGGYNEQFF.

The rearrangement uses TRBV7-9 and TRBJ1-6, with D hard to call. Trimming stripped 8 bases from V and 0 bases from J, with 8 bases between. CDR3 length: 14 amino acids. Germline-derived CDR1 and CDR2 are SEHNR and FQNEAQ (reference sequence). The CDR3 loop reads CASLPSSYNSPLHF. CDR3 coding DNA: TGTGCCAGCTTACCCAGCTCCTATAATTCACCCCTCCACTTT.

V and J are TRBV5-1 and TRBJ2-1; 7 bases align to TRBD1. The CDR3 covers 14 residues. Losses at the gene ends were 7 bases for V and 8 bases for J; bases not matched to a gene: 12. Germline assignment: CDR1 SGHRS and CDR2 YFSETQ. The CDR3 is CASAPRQGSDEQFF. CDR3 in DNA: TGCGCCAGCGCGCCTCGACAGGGTAGCGATGAGCAGTTCTTC. Full variable domain (rest looked up from reference TRBV5-1 and TRBJ2-1): KAGVTQTPRYLIKTRGQQVTLSCSPISGHRSVSWYQQTPGQGLQFLFEYFSETQRNKGNFPGRFSGRQFSNSRSEMNVSTLELGDSALYLCASAPRQGSDEQFFGPGTRLTVL.

The chain uses TRBV30 and TRBJ2-7; 7 bases align to TRBD2. Germline values: CDR1 GTSNPN, CDR2 SVGIG (reference sequence). V was clipped by 0 bases and J by 3 bases; unmatched bases: 5. The CDR3 is 14 residues long. This chain's CDR3 is CAWSVGGPNYEQYF. CDR3 sequence (DNA): TGTGCCTGGAGTGTGGGAGGGCCTAACTACGAGCAGTACTTC.

The sample holds a few counts of this clone. The chain joins TRBV2 to TRBJ1-5; the D gene is possibly TRBD1 (5 bases). The CDR3 length is 14 residues. Germline CDR1 is SNHLY and CDR2 is FYNNEI. V was cut by 10 bases and J by 1 base, with 14 bases left in between. The CDR3 DNA sequence: TGTGCCACCCGGGCAGGGCTGAGCAATCAGCCCCAGCATTTT. Amino acids: CATRAGLSNQPQHF.